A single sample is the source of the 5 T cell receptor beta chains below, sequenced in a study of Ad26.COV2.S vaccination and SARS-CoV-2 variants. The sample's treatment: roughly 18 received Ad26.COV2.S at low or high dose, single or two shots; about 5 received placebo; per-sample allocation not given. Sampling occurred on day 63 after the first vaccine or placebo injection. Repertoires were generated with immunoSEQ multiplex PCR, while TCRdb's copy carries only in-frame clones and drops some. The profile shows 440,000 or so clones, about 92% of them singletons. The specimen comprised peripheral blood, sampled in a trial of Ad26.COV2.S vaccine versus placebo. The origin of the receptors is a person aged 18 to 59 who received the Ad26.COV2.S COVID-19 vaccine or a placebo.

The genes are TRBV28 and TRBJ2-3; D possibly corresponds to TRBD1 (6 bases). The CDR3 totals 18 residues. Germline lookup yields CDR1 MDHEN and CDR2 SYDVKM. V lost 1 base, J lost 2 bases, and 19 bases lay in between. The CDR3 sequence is CASSLSRFGQYYTDTQYF. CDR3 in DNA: TGTGCCAGCAGTTTATCTCGCTTTGGACAGTACTACACAGATACGCAGTATTTT.

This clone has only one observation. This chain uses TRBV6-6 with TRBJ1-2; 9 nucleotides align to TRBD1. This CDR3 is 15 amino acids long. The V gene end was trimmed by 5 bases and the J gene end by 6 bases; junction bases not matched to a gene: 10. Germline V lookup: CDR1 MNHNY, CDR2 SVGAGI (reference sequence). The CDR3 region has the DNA TGTGCCAGCAGTGAGTGGACAGGGGACTTTGATGGCTACACCTTC. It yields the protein CASSEWTGDFDGYTF.

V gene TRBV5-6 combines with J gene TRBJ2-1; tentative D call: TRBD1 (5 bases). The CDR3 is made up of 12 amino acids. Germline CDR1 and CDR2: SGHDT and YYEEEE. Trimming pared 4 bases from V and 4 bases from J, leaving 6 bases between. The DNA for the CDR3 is TGTGCCAGCAGCACAGGATACAATGAGCAGTTCTTC. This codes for CASSTGYNEQFF.

The CDR3 region is CASSSTRDRVVSPLHF. CDR3 DNA: TGTGCCAGTAGTTCGACCCGAGACAGGGTCGTTTCACCCCTCCACTTT. The chain couples TRBV19 to TRBJ1-6; 7 bases fit TRBD1. The V gene's germline CDR1 is LNHDA and CDR2 SQIVND (reference sequence). V shed 5 bases and J 9 bases; nucleotides not matched to a gene: 13. The CDR3 is made up of 16 amino acids. The variable domain in full, completed from reference TRBV19 and TRBJ1-6, reads DGGITQSPKYLFRKEGQNVTLSCEQNLNHDAMYWYRQDPGQGLRLIYYSQIVNDFQKGDIAEGYSVSREKKESFPLTVTSAQKNPTAFYLCASSSTRDRVVSPLHFGNGTRLTVT.

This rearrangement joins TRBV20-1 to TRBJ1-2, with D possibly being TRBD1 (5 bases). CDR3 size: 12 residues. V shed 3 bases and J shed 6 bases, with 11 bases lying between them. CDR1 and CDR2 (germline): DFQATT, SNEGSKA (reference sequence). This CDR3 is CSASGQDNGYTF. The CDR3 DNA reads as TGCAGTGCTAGTGGGCAGGACAATGGCTACACCTTC.